Presented here are 5 T cell receptor beta chains from one specimen sequenced in a study of Graves' ophthalmopathy and Graves' hyperthyroidism. TCR beta CDR3 amplification used RNA transcripts. First-round RT-PCR relied on HTBI primers, and a second-round multiplex PCR came next. TCRdb fed the multiplex PCR reads into MiXCR, producing one record per CDR3 protein. The data hold 350,000 or so distinct CDR3 sequences, with roughly a sixth observed a single time. The sequencing sample was made of peripheral blood. These receptors all stem from an adult man with Graves' ophthalmopathy.

This clonotype has ten or more counts. The genes are TRBV19 and TRBJ2-5, with TRBD1 identical over 12 bases. Germline V CDR1 and CDR2: LNHDA, SQIVND (reference sequence). The CDR3 has 14 residues. Germline trimming cut 5 bases from V and 4 bases from J; bases unmatched to any gene: 2. Here the CDR3 reads CASSGTGGAETQYF. CDR3 sequence (DNA): TGTGCCAGTAGTGGGACAGGGGGCGCAGAGACCCAGTACTTC.

This clonotype was counted many times. The V call is TRBV7-2, the J call TRBJ1-6; TRBD1 matches at 8 bases. V lost 5 bases and J lost 7; bases outside the gene matches: 4. From germline, CDR1 is SGHTA and CDR2 FQGNSA. The CDR3 covers 14 residues. The CDR3, as DNA: TGTGCCAGCAGCGGCCGGGACAGGAATTCACCCCTCCACTTT. Translation gives CASSGRDRNSPLHF.

The chain employs TRBV7-2 and TRBJ1-5; unclear D gene. Trimming cost V 5 bases and J 2 bases, with 10 bases left between them. Germline values: CDR1 SGHTA, CDR2 FQGNSA. The CDR3 consists of 14 residues. CDR3 in amino acids: CASSPNSGNQPQHF. CDR3 nucleotide sequence: TGTGCCAGCAGCCCGAACTCTGGCAATCAGCCCCAGCATTTT.

Only a few counts were recorded for this clonotype. The chain joins TRBV10-3 to TRBJ1-2; possibly TRBD1 for D (6 bases). CDR3 size: 13 residues. Trimming stripped 2 bases from V and 4 bases from J, with 8 bases between. Looked up from germline, CDR1 is ENHRY and CDR2 is SYGVKD. CDR3 DNA sequence: TGTGCCATCAGTGAGATAGGGGGCTATGGCTACACCTTC. Translated: CAISEIGGYGYTF.

This rearrangement joins TRBV30 to TRBJ1-6; TRBD1 agrees at 7 bases. This CDR3 contains 12 residues. Germline assignment: CDR1 GTSNPN and CDR2 SVGIG (reference sequence). V trimming: 5 bases; J trimming: 8 bases; junction bases outside the gene matches: 3. The CDR3 nucleotides read TGTGCCTGGGGGCAGGGGGATTCACCCCTCCACTTT. It is translated as CAWGQGDSPLHF.